Listed below are T cell receptor beta chains from one sample, sequenced in a study of radiation and T cells in renal cell carcinoma. Profiled with immunoSEQ multiplex PCR; TCRdb holds only in-frame clones, not every one. The data show over 90,000 clones, roughly 84% seen once. The sample consisted of blood, taken from a patient whose treatment included radiotherapy and nephrectomy. Every receptor here comes from a man between 60 and 75 years old with renal cell carcinoma. CDR3s include the opening cysteine and the closing phenylalanine or tryptophan. The order of the fields is J gene, V gene, CDR3 protein.

j_call: TRBJ2-1; v_call: TRBV18; cdr3_aa: CASSPRQDSEQFF
j_call: TRBJ1-2; v_call: TRBV15; cdr3_aa: CATRGGLGTNYGYTF
j_call: TRBJ2-1; v_call: TRBV7-7; cdr3_aa: CASSLAGGTHNEQFF
j_call: TRBJ2-5; v_call: TRBV30; cdr3_aa: CAWSVSDTQETQYF
j_call: TRBJ2-5; v_call: TRBV19; cdr3_aa: CASSTPGAGETQYF
j_call: TRBJ1-5; v_call: TRBV7-2; cdr3_aa: CASSLGQPASNQPQHF
j_call: TRBJ2-6; v_call: TRBV6-1; cdr3_aa: CASSDRVSGANVLTF
j_call: TRBJ2-2; v_call: TRBV4-2; cdr3_aa: CASSQDPTNWRVTHTGELFF
j_call: TRBJ1-2; v_call: TRBV19; cdr3_aa: CASSIPGLNYGYTF
j_call: TRBJ2-1; v_call: TRBV5-4; cdr3_aa: CASSLVKGSREQFF
j_call: TRBJ1-1; v_call: TRBV6-6; cdr3_aa: CASSYSQGAGTEAFF